A single sample gave rise to the 25 T cell receptor beta chains below, sequenced in a study of blood T cell repertoires in COVID-19. TCRdb keeps only in-frame clones here, not all; method: immunoSEQ multiplex PCR. This table has 58,000 or so clones, around 85% appearing once. Source material: peripheral blood. The receptors stem from an older woman with active COVID-19.

V gene TRBV18 combines with J gene TRBJ1-5; D is unclear. V was pared by 3 bases and J by 7 bases, with 19 bases between. The CDR3 runs to 16 residues. Germline V lookup: CDR1 KGHSH, CDR2 LQKENI. The CDR3 sequence is CASSPSGGSNLQPQHF. CDR3 sequence (DNA): TGTGCCAGCTCACCCTCAGGAGGGTCAAATCTGCAGCCCCAGCATTTT.

The CDR3 is CASSQGGTSGRARNEQFF. The CDR3 DNA follows: TGTGCCAGCAGCCAGGGGGGAACTAGCGGGAGGGCCAGAAATGAGCAGTTCTTC. The J gene is TRBJ2-1, the V gene TRBV11-3, with TRBD2 identical over 13 bases. CDR1 is SGHNT, CDR2 YENEEA, per germline. The V segment lost 5 bases and the J segment 7 bases; nucleotides outside the gene matches: 14. The CDR3 loop spans 18 amino acids.

This clone was observed a few times. V is TRBV3-1 (or the pseudogene TRBV3-2) and J is TRBJ2-7, with D possibly being TRBD2 (5 bases). In germline, CDR1 is LGHDT, CDR2 YNNKEL (reference sequence). Trimming cost V 1 base and J 6 bases, with 10 bases left between them. This CDR3 is built from 13 residues. CDR3 sequence reads: CASSQAGESEQYF. The CDR3 DNA reads TGTGCCAGCAGCCAAGCCGGGGAGTCCGAGCAGTACTTC.

The genes are TRBV5-4 and TRBJ2-3, with D perhaps matching TRBD2 (5 bases). Germline CDR1 reads SGHNT; CDR2 reads YYREEE (reference sequence). V dropped 0 bases and J dropped 5 bases, with 7 bases sitting between them. The CDR3 sequence is 13 residues long. The CDR3: CASSLALGDTQYF. For the CDR3, the DNA is TGTGCCAGCAGCTTGGCACTAGGAGATACGCAGTATTTT.

The V call is TRBV2, the J call TRBJ1-5; 10 bases align to TRBD1. Germline-derived CDR1 and CDR2 are SNHLY and FYNNEI. The CDR3 is 15 amino acids. J gave up 3 bases and V 8 bases, and 7 bases lay outside the gene matches. This chain's CDR3 is CASGGTGANNQPQHF. The DNA of the CDR3 is TGTGCCAGCGGGGGGACAGGGGCTAACAATCAGCCCCAGCATTTT.

In this sample, this clone turned up once. The chain joins TRBV7-3 to TRBJ1-3; D perhaps matches TRBD1 (6 bases). V was pared by 2 bases and J by 2 bases, with 7 bases between. Germline CDR1 reads SGHTA; CDR2 reads FQGTGA. The CDR3 is 14 residues long. The CDR3 loop is CASSLSGAGNTIYF. The CDR3 DNA sequence: TGTGCCAGCAGCTTATCAGGGGCTGGAAACACCATATATTTT.

This sequence joins TRBV7-9 and TRBJ2-3; possibly TRBD2 for D (6 bases). This CDR3 is built from 14 residues. Germline V gene data show CDR1 as SEHNR and CDR2 as FQNEAQ (reference sequence). V was trimmed by 7 bases and J by 2 bases, leaving 13 bases between them. The CDR3: CASKETSPTDTQYF. Written as DNA, the CDR3 is TGTGCCAGCAAGGAAACTAGCCCCACAGATACGCAGTATTTT.

This chain links TRBV7-9 with TRBJ1-2; D not certain. Germline CDR1 is SEHNR and CDR2 is FQNEAQ (reference sequence). The CDR3 has 13 amino acids. Between the trimmed V and J ends, which lost 5 bases and 8 bases, there was a span of 15 bases. The CDR3 DNA reads as TGTGCCAGCAGCCCAGGTGTGGCCCCGGGCTACACCTTC. It encodes CASSPGVAPGYTF.

The chain links TRBV7-6 to TRBJ2-7, with 8 nucleotides matching TRBD2. The CDR3 has 14 amino acids. CDR1 is SGHVS, CDR2 FNYEAQ, per germline. J was trimmed by 5 bases and V by 5 bases; bases with no gene match: 8. This chain's CDR3 is CASSPGLGGDEQYF. In DNA, the CDR3 is TGTGCCAGCAGCCCGGGACTAGGAGGGGACGAGCAGTACTTC.

The gene calls are TRBV28 and TRBJ2-1, with D possibly TRBD2 on 5 matching bases. Trimming took off 4 bases at V and 3 bases at J, with 10 bases between the two ends. Germline CDR1 reads MDHEN; CDR2 reads SYDVKM. The length of the CDR3 is 14 residues. In DNA form, the CDR3 reads TGTGCCAGCAGTTCCGGGAACCACTACAATGAGCAGTTCTTC. Protein: CASSSGNHYNEQFF.

This clone has just one count. The chain has TRBV19 and TRBJ2-7; maybe TRBD2 (5 bases). This CDR3 has 13 residues. CDR1 and CDR2 (germline): LNHDA, SQIVND (reference sequence). Trimming shortened V by 3 bases and J by 5 bases, and 11 bases separated the two germline ends. CDR3 loop: CASSIPTGNEQYF. The CDR3 bases are TGTGCCAGTAGTATTCCCACCGGGAACGAGCAGTACTTC.

Written as DNA, the CDR3 is TGTGCCAGCAGTAACGGGCCTAGCGGTTACGAGCAGTACTTC. Translated: CASSNGPSGYEQYF. The chain recombines TRBV2 with TRBJ2-7; 7 nucleotides agree with TRBD2. The junction had 8 bases not matched to a gene; V was cut back by 5 bases and J by 4 bases. CDR1 is SNHLY and CDR2 is FYNNEI in the germline V gene. This CDR3 is built from 14 residues.

The gene calls are TRBV5-1 and TRBJ2-1; 10 bases map to TRBD2. With V trimmed by 7 bases and J by 15 bases, 10 bases remained unmatched. Germline V CDR1 and CDR2: SGHRS, YFSETQ. The length of the CDR3 is 12 residues. CDR3 loop: CASSWTSGVRFF. CDR3 coding DNA: TGCGCCAGCTCCTGGACTAGCGGAGTCCGGTTCTTC.

This sequence joins TRBV9 and TRBJ1-2; possible D gene TRBD1, 5 bases. This CDR3 comprises 18 residues. Germline values: CDR1 SGDLS, CDR2 YYNGEE. V lost 0 bases to trimming and J lost 4 bases, with 22 bases between them. The CDR3 DNA reads as TGTGCCAGCAGCGTAGTGCCGGTGGGGACTCCCACGCGCTATGGCTACACCTTC. Amino acid sequence: CASSVVPVGTPTRYGYTF.

The chain links TRBV19 to TRBJ1-2, with TRBD1 as a possible D gene (5 bases). Germline V lookup: CDR1 LNHDA, CDR2 SQIVND (reference sequence). The CDR3 spans 14 residues. Trimming took off 0 bases at V and 4 bases at J, with 9 bases between the two ends. CDR3 sequence: CASSIDVDSYGYTF. The CDR3 nucleotides are TGTGCCAGTAGTATAGACGTCGACAGCTATGGCTACACCTTC.

This clone was counted once. Here the CDR3 DNA reads TGTGCCAGCAGCAAAAAAAAAGGGGACAGGGTCACCTCTGGGGACACTGAAGCTTTCTTT. This encodes CASSKKKGDRVTSGDTEAFF. The chain employs TRBV21-1 and TRBJ1-1; the DNA was not compared with TRBD1, the D call given in the table. TRBV21-1 is listed as a pseudogene. The CDR3 is 20 residues long.

CDR3 amino acids: CASSLGFVLNTEAFF. Written as DNA, the CDR3 is TGTGCCAGCAGCTTGGGTTTTGTATTGAACACTGAAGCTTTCTTT. The chain recombines TRBV5-6 with TRBJ1-1; unclear D gene. The CDR3 spans 15 residues. The V end was cut by 0 bases, the J end by 0 bases, with 9 bases between. Germline CDR1 reads SGHDT; CDR2 reads YYEEEE.

The chain joins TRBV28 to TRBJ2-7; the match to TRBD1 covers 7 bases. Germline V lookup: CDR1 MDHEN, CDR2 SYDVKM. This CDR3 has 16 amino acids. The J segment lost 6 bases and the V segment lost 4 bases, leaving 15 bases of the junction unmatched. CDR3 amino acids: CASSSPFDRALVEQYF. The CDR3 bases are TGTGCCAGCAGTTCCCCCTTTGACAGGGCCTTAGTCGAGCAGTACTTC.

The chain uses TRBV5-5 and TRBJ2-7; 11 bases map to TRBD2. CDR3 length: 16 residues. Trimming took 3 bases from V and 8 from J; bases not matched to a gene: 13. Germline V gene lookup returns CDR1 SGHKS and CDR2 YYEKEE (reference sequence). The DNA for the CDR3 is TGTGCCAGCAGCTCGACTAGCGGGACTCTACGAGAGAAGCAGTACTTC. This sequence encodes CASSSTSGTLREKQYF.

This clone was detected only once. The CDR3 protein is CASSFRGTSAINIQYF. The CDR3 DNA follows: TGTGCCAGCAGTTTCCGTGGGACTAGCGCGATAAACATTCAGTACTTC. The genes are TRBV27 and TRBJ2-4; 10 bases are shared with TRBD2. CDR3 size: 16 residues. J lost 6 bases, V lost 3 bases, and 8 bases had no gene match. The V gene's germline CDR1 is MNHEY and CDR2 SMNVEV (reference sequence).

This chain's CDR3 is CASSYSRDYTEAFF. Written as DNA, the CDR3 is TGTGCCAGCAGTTACTCGAGGGACTACACTGAAGCTTTCTTT. The chain is built from TRBV6-5 and TRBJ1-1, with D possibly being TRBD1 (5 bases). Germline assignment: CDR1 MNHEY and CDR2 SVGAGI. V dropped 0 bases and J dropped 3 bases, with 8 bases sitting between them. The CDR3 extends over 14 amino acids.

The chain recombines TRBV19 with TRBJ2-7, with 12 bases fitting TRBD2. This CDR3 has 15 amino acids. Germline V gene lookup returns CDR1 LNHDA and CDR2 SQIVND (reference sequence). The J segment lost 3 bases and the V segment lost 6 bases, leaving 6 bases of the junction unmatched. CDR3 sequence reads: CASSTSGRTDYEQYF. The CDR3 bases are TGTGCCAGTAGCACTAGCGGGAGGACAGACTACGAGCAGTACTTC.

The V call is TRBV14, the J call TRBJ1-1; D is uncertain. The CDR3 is 14 residues long. CDR1 is SGHDN, CDR2 FVKESK, per germline. V was pared by 5 bases and J by 0 bases, with 10 bases between. CDR3 DNA: TGTGCCAGCAGCTACACCAGTTTGAACACTGAAGCTTTCTTT. Protein sequence: CASSYTSLNTEAFF.

This clone was observed a handful of times. CDR3 residues: CASSQVTIAYGYTF. The CDR3 coding sequence is TGTGCCAGCAGCCAAGTCACAATTGCTTATGGCTACACCTTC. J is TRBJ1-2 and V is TRBV3-1 (or the pseudogene TRBV3-2); D not certain. Germline CDR1 is LGHDT and CDR2 is YNNKEL (reference sequence). The V gene lost 1 base and the J gene lost 5 bases, with 11 bases spanning the gap. This CDR3 is 14 amino acids long.

The CDR3 loop is CASNPTGGSIANYGYTF. The CDR3 DNA follows: TGTGCCAGTAACCCAACAGGGGGCAGTATCGCTAACTATGGCTACACCTTC. This chain links TRBV19 with TRBJ1-2; TRBD1 matches at 9 bases. The trim removed 7 bases at V and 0 bases at J, leaving 12 bases unmatched. Germline CDR1 LNHDA, CDR2 SQIVND (reference sequence). The CDR3 extends over 17 amino acids.